The entry below describes one TCR beta chain. The sample originates from a study of blood T cell repertoires in COVID-19. The data were produced by immunoSEQ multiplex PCR, yet TCRdb's version contains in-frame clones alone and is incomplete. The sample consists of some 150,000 clones, roughly 83% of them appearing once. The TCR comes from a woman in her seventies with COVID-19, enrolled during active disease. The source material was peripheral blood.

In DNA form, the CDR3 reads TGTGCCAGCTCACCGTATTCGGGTAAGCCCCAGCATTTT. This translates into CASSPYSGKPQHF. The chain carries TRBV18 and TRBJ1-5; D is unresolved. With 3 bases removed from V and 8 bases from J, the gap between germline ends came to 11 bases. The CDR3 is 13 amino acids. Germline V gene data show CDR1 as KGHSH and CDR2 as LQKENI.